A single sample is the source of the 19 T cell receptor beta chains below, sequenced in a study of cytomegalovirus exposure and HLA in healthy donors. PCR involved 60 Vbeta and 13 Jbeta primers. Produced via immunoSEQ multiplex PCR; TCRdb's table is partial and in-frame only. The sample includes around 140,000 clones, 88% seen only once; the top ten take roughly 0.5%. The sample consisted of PBMCs. The source of these receptors is a woman aged 40 to 50 in good health and CMV-seronegative.

J is TRBJ2-3 and V is TRBV5-4; 9 bases line up with TRBD2. There are 16 residues in the CDR3. V gave up 6 bases and J gave up 6 bases; unmatched junction bases: 14. The germline V gene encodes CDR1 SGHNT and CDR2 YYREEE (reference sequence). This CDR3 reads CASTPLRAGGPDTQYF. In DNA form, the CDR3 reads TGTGCCAGCACCCCGCTACGGGCGGGAGGGCCGGATACGCAGTATTTT.

The chain recombines TRBV10-3 with TRBJ2-7, with 10 bases identical to TRBD1. Trimming took 9 bases from V and 5 from J; bases not matched to a gene: 7. CDR3 size: 13 residues. The germline V gene has CDR1 ENHRY and CDR2 SYGVKD. This chain's CDR3 is CAINRDRGDEQYF. For the CDR3, the DNA is TGTGCCATTAACCGGGACAGGGGCGACGAGCAGTACTTC.

The J gene is TRBJ1-4, the V gene TRBV6-5; TRBD1 matches at 9 bases. CDR1 is MNHEY and CDR2 is SVGAGI in the germline V gene. CDR3 length: 15 residues. V trimming: 0 bases; J trimming: 8 bases; junction bases outside the gene matches: 4. The CDR3 DNA sequence: TGTGCCAGCAGTTACTCGAGGGACAGGGCCGAAAAACTGTTTTTT. Translation gives CASSYSRDRAEKLFF.

CDR3 DNA sequence: TGCGCCAGCAGCCATCCGGGACTAGCCAAAAACATTCAGTACTTC. It translates to CASSHPGLAKNIQYF. This chain links TRBV4-1 with TRBJ2-4; weak D call: TRBD2 (6 bases). The germline V gene has CDR1 MGHRA and CDR2 YSYEKL. The CDR3 covers 15 residues. The germline V and J ends were trimmed by 3 bases and 0 bases, with 9 bases remaining between them.

This clone was detected a few times. The V call is TRBV25-1, the J call TRBJ2-1; D is possibly TRBD2 (5 bases). CDR3 size: 15 residues. Trimming removed 3 bases at V and 4 bases at J, with 13 bases between. Germline CDR1 and CDR2: MGHDK and SYGVNS. CDR3 sequence (DNA): TGTGCCAGCAGTGAGATCGCGGGTCAGTACAATGAGCAGTTCTTC. Encoded protein: CASSEIAGQYNEQFF.

This chain joins TRBV4-3 and TRBJ2-5, with 10 bases that match TRBD2. The germline V gene encodes CDR1 LGHNA and CDR2 YSLEER. This CDR3 region has 16 residues. Trimming cost V 0 bases and J 5 bases; bases outside gene matches: 6. CDR3 sequence (DNA): TGCGCCAGCAGCCAAGAAGGAACTAGCGGGATGGAGACCCAGTACTTC. Protein product: CASSQEGTSGMETQYF.

The V and J genes are TRBV6-1 and TRBJ2-4; possible D gene TRBD2, 5 bases. The CDR3 extends over 13 amino acids. Germline CDR1 MNHNS, CDR2 SASEGT. V was shortened by 6 bases and J by 3 bases, with 9 bases between the two germline ends. DNA of the CDR3: TGTGCCAGCAGCCCGGGGTTCAAAAACATTCAGTACTTC. This translates into CASSPGFKNIQYF.

V and J are TRBV7-9 and TRBJ1-1; D unresolved. V lost 3 bases and J lost 0, with 11 bases in between. This CDR3 comprises 15 residues. Germline CDR1 SEHNR, CDR2 FQNEAQ (reference sequence). For the CDR3, the DNA is TGTGCCAGCAGCTTCGGGGATTCCTTGAACACTGAAGCTTTCTTT. It codes for CASSFGDSLNTEAFF.

The rearrangement links TRBV5-1 to TRBJ1-2, with D perhaps matching TRBD1 (6 bases). The CDR3 is made up of 13 amino acids. Germline CDR1 SGHRS, CDR2 YFSETQ. Between the trimmed V and J ends, which lost 4 bases and 8 bases, there was a span of 15 bases. The CDR3 here is CASSAGVLGGYTF. The CDR3 DNA follows: TGCGCCAGCAGCGCAGGGGTTTTGGGAGGCTACACCTTC.

V and J are TRBV6-1 and TRBJ2-7; possible D gene TRBD1, 6 bases. The CDR3 totals 14 residues. Germline CDR1 and CDR2: MNHNS and SASEGT. Trimming pared 5 bases from V and 0 bases from J, leaving 11 bases between. CDR3 sequence: CASSPDRLSYEQYF. The CDR3 region has the DNA TGTGCCAGCAGTCCTGACAGGCTCTCCTACGAGCAGTACTTC.

V and J are TRBV6-5 and TRBJ2-3; D unresolved. The ends were cut back, 5 bases at V and 3 bases at J, with 3 bases in the middle. CDR1 and CDR2 from the germline V gene are MNHEY and SVGAGI. The CDR3 consists of 11 residues. The CDR3 sequence is CASSPTDTQYF. CDR3 DNA: TGTGCCAGCAGTCCGACAGATACGCAGTATTTT.

The CDR3 DNA is TGTGCCACCAGAAGTTACCCGGAGAGCACAGATACGCAGTATTTT. Its protein product is CATRSYPESTDTQYF. The gene calls are TRBV10-3 and TRBJ2-3; no clear D gene. Trimming cost V 10 bases and J 0 bases, with 17 bases left between them. Germline V gene data show CDR1 as ENHRY and CDR2 as SYGVKD. The CDR3 extends over 15 amino acids.

The chain is built from TRBV11-2 and TRBJ2-1; 7 nucleotides align to TRBD2. The CDR3 has 16 residues. Germline V gives CDR1 SGHAT, CDR2 FQNNGV. Unmatched junction bases numbered 11, after V lost 5 bases and J lost 4 bases. The CDR3 is CASSPQRDPWYNEQFF. The CDR3 nucleotides read TGTGCCAGCAGCCCCCAGCGGGACCCCTGGTACAATGAGCAGTTCTTC.

This chain joins TRBV2 and TRBJ1-1; 8 bases are a match to TRBD1. The V gene's germline CDR1 is SNHLY and CDR2 FYNNEI. The CDR3 extends over 14 amino acids. Unmatched junction bases numbered 10, after V lost 7 bases and J lost 6 bases. The CDR3 protein is CASILQGARAEAFF. The CDR3, as DNA: TGTGCCAGCATCCTTCAGGGGGCGCGCGCTGAAGCTTTCTTT.

Of note for this clone: At one end the junction does not follow the germline gene, possibly because of a read error. The genes are TRBV28 and TRBJ2-7; a possible D gene is TRBD2 (6 bases). Germline CDR1 is MDHEN and CDR2 is SYDVKM. The CDR3 is 13 residues long. The CDR3 protein is CASSSSLRAGTAF. DNA for the CDR3: TGTGCCAGCAGTTCGTCCCTGAGGGCGGGGACCGCCTTC.

A single count supports this clone. The genes are TRBV11-1 and TRBJ1-1, with TRBD1 identical over 7 bases. CDR3 length: 14 residues. J was trimmed by 5 bases and V by 1 base; bases with no gene match: 4. The germline V gene has CDR1 SGHAT and CDR2 FQDESV (reference sequence). CDR3 amino acids: CASSLGGGRTEAFF. For the CDR3, the DNA is TGTGCCAGCAGCTTAGGAGGGGGCAGGACTGAAGCTTTCTTT.

CDR3 DNA sequence: TGTGCCAGCAGCAGTAGCGGGAGAAACACCGGGGAGCTGTTTTTT. Translation gives CASSSSGRNTGELFF. This chain joins TRBV11-1 and TRBJ2-2; TRBD2 matches 9 bases. Germline CDR1 is SGHAT and CDR2 is FQDESV (reference sequence). Losses at the gene ends were 5 bases for V and 2 bases for J; bases not matched to a gene: 3. The CDR3 runs to 15 residues.

The chain employs TRBV2 and TRBJ2-7; 13 nucleotides match TRBD2. There are 15 residues in the CDR3. CDR1 and CDR2 from the germline V gene are SNHLY and FYNNEI. The J segment lost 6 bases and the V segment lost 6 bases, leaving 8 bases of the junction unmatched. CDR3 nucleotide sequence: TGTGCCAGCAGCGTTACTAGCGGGAGGGCCCGCGAGCAGTACTTC. Its protein product is CASSVTSGRAREQYF.

A few counts support this clone. V is TRBV11-3 and J is TRBJ2-3, with 8 bases identical to TRBD2. CDR1 and CDR2 (germline): SGHNT, YENEEA. Trimming removed 6 bases from V and 4 bases from J; junction bases left unmatched: 9. This CDR3 is 15 amino acids long. This chain's CDR3 is CASRAGAGGPDTQYF. The CDR3 DNA sequence: TGTGCCAGCAGGGCGGGGGCGGGAGGTCCAGATACGCAGTATTTT.